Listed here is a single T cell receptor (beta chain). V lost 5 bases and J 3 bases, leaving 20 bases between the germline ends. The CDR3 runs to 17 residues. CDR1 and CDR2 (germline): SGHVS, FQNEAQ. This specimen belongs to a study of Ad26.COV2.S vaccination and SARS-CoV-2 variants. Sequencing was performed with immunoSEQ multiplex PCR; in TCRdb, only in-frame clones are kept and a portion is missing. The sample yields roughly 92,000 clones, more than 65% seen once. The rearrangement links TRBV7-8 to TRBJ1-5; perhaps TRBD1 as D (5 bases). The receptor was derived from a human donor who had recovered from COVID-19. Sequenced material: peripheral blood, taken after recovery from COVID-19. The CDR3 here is CASSRPRGETFNQPQHF. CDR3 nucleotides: TGTGCCAGCAGCCGACCTCGGGGGGAGACCTTCAATCAGCCCCAGCATTTT. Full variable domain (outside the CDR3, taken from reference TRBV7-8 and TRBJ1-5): GAGVSQSPRYKVAKRGQDVALRCDPISGHVSLFWYQQALGQGPEFLTYFQNEAQLDKSGLPSDRFFAERPEGSVSTLKIQRTQQEDSAVYLCASSRPRGETFNQPQHFGDGTRLSIL.